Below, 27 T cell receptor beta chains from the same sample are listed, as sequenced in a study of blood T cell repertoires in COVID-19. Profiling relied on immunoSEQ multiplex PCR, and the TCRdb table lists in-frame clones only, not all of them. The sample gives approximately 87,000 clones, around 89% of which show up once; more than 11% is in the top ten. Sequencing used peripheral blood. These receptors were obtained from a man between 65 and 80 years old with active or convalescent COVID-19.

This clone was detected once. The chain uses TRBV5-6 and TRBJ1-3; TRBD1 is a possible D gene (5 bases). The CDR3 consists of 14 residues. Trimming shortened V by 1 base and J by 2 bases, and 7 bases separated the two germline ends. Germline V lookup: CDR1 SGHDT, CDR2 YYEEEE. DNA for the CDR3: TGTGCCAGCAGCTTGTCGACAGCTGGAAACACCATATATTTT. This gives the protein CASSLSTAGNTIYF.

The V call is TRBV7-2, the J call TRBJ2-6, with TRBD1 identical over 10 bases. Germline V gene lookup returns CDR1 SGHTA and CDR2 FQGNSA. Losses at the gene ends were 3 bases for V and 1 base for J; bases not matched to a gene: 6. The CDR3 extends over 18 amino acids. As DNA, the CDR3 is TGTGCCAGCAGCTTTTGGGGACAGGGGTATTCTGGGGCCAACGTCCTGACTTTC. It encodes CASSFWGQGYSGANVLTF.

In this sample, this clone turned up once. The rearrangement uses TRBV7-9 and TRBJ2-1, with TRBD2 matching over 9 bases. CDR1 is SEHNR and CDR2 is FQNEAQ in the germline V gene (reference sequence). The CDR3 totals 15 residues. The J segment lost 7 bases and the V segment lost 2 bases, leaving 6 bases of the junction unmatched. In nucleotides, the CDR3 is TGTGCCAGCAGCTTACGCGGGAGGGGGGAGAATGAGCAGTTCTTC. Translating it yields CASSLRGRGENEQFF.

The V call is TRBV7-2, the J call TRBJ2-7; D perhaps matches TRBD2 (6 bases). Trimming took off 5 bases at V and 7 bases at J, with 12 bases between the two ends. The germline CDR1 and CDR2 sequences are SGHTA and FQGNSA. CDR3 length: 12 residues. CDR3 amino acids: CASSPVTSEQYF. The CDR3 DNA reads TGTGCCAGCAGCCCCGTGACTAGTGAGCAGTACTTC.

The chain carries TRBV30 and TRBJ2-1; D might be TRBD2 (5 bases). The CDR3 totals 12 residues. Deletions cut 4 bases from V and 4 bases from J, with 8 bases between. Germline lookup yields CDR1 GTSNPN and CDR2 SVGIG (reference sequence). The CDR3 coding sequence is TGTGCCTGGACGAGGGATTACAATGAGCAGTTCTTC. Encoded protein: CAWTRDYNEQFF. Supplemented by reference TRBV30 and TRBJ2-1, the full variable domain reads SQTIHQWPATLVQPVGSPLSLECTVEGTSNPNLYWYRQAAGRGLQLLFYSVGIGQISSEVPQNLSASRPQDRQFILSSKKLLLSDSGFYLCAWTRDYNEQFFGPGTRLTVL.

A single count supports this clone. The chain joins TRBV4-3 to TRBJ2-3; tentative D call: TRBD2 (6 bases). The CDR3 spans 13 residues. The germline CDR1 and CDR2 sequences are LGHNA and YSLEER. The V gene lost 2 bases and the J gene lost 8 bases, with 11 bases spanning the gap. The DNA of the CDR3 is TGCGCCAGCAGCCAAACCATCGGGGGTACGCAGTATTTT. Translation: CASSQTIGGTQYF.

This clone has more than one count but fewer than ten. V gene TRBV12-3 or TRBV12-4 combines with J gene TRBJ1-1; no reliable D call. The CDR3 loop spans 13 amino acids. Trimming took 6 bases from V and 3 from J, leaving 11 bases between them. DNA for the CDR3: TGTGCCAGCAGAAAGCTCTTATACACTGAAGCTTTCTTT. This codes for CASRKLLYTEAFF.

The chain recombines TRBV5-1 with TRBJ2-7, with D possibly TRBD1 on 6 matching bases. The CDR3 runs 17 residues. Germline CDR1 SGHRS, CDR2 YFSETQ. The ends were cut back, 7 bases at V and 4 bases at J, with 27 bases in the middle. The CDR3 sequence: CASSRAGEGTRGYEQYF. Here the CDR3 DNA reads TGCGCCAGCTCCCGGGCGGGTGAAGGTACTAGGGGGTACGAGCAGTACTTC.

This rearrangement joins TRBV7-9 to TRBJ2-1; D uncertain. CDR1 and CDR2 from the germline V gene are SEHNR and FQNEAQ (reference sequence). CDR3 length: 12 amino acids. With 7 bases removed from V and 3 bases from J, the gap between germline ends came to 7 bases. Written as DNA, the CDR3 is TGTGCCAGCACCTTGAGCTACAATGAGCAGTTCTTC. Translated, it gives CASTLSYNEQFF.

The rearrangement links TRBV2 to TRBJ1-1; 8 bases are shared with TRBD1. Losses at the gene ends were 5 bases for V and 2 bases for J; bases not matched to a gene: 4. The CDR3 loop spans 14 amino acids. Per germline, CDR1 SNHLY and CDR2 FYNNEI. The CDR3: CASSHRGRNTEAFF. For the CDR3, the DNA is TGTGCCAGCAGTCACAGGGGGAGAAACACTGAAGCTTTCTTT.

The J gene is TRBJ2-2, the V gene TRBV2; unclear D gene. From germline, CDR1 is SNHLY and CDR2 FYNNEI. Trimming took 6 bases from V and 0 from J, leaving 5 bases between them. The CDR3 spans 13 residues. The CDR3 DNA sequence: TGTGCCAGCAGCGCGTCGAACACCGGGGAGCTGTTTTTT. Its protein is CASSASNTGELFF.

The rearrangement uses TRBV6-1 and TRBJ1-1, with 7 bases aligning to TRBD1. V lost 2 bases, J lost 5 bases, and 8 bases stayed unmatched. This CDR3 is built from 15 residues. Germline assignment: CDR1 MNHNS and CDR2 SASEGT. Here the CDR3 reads CASSESGGGSTEAFF. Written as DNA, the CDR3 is TGTGCCAGCAGTGAATCCGGAGGGGGCTCAACTGAAGCTTTCTTT.

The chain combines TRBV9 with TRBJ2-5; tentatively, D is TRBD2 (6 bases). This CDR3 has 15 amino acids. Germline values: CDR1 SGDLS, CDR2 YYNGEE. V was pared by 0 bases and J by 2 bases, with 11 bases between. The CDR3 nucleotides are TGTGCCAGCAGCGTAGTCGGTAGCGGACAAGAGACCCAGTACTTC. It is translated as CASSVVGSGQETQYF.

This chain's CDR3 is CAISGGDSLNYGYTF. CDR3 DNA sequence: TGTGCCATCAGTGGGGGGGACAGTCTCAACTATGGCTACACCTTC. The chain links TRBV10-3 to TRBJ1-2, with 7 bases lining up with TRBD1. This CDR3 contains 15 residues. Germline V gene sequence: CDR1 ENHRY, CDR2 SYGVKD. The V segment lost 4 bases and the J segment 2 bases; nucleotides outside the gene matches: 7.

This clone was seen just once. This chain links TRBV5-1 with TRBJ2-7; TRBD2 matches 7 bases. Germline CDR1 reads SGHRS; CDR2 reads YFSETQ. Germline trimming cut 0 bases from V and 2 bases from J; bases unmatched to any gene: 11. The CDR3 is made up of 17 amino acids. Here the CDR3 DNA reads TGCGCCAGCAGCTTGGCCTCGGGCGGGAGAAGTACCTACGAGCAGTACTTC. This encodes CASSLASGGRSTYEQYF.

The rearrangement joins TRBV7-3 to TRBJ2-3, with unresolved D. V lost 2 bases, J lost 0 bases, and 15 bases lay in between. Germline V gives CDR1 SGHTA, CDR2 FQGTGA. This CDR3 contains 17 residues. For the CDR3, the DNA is TGTGCCAGCAGCTTAGGCCTCTTGGCGGCTAGCACAGATACGCAGTATTTT. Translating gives CASSLGLLAASTDTQYF. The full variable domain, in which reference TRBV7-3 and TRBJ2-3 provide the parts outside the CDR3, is GAGVSQTPSNKVTEKGKYVELRCDPISGHTALYWYRQSLGQGPEFLIYFQGTGAADDSGLPNDRFFAVRPEGSVSTLKIQRTERGDSAVYLCASSLGLLAASTDTQYFGPGTRLTVL.

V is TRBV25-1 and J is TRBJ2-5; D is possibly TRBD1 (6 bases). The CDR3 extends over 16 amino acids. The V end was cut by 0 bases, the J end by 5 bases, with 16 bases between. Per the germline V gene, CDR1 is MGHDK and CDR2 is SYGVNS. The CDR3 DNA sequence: TGTGCCAGCAGTGAATATTCGCAGGGGTATAGGGAGACCCAGTACTTC. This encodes CASSEYSQGYRETQYF.

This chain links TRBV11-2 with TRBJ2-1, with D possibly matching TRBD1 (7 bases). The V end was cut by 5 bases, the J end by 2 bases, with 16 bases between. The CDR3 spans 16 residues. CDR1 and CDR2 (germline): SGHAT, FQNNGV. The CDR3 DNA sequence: TGTGCCAGCAGCCGCGGGACAGACGTAACCTACAATGAGCAGTTCTTC. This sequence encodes CASSRGTDVTYNEQFF.

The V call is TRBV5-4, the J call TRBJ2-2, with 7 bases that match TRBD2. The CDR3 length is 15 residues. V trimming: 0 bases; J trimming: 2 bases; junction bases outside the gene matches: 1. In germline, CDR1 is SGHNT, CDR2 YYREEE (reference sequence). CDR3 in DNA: TGTGCCAGCAGCTTGGCTAGCGGAAACACCGGGGAGCTGTTTTTT. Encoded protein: CASSLASGNTGELFF.

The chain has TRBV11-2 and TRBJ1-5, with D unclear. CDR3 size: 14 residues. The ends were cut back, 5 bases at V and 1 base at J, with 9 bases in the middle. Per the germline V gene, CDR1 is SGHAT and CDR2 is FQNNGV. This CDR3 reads CASSHSGSNQPQHF. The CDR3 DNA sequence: TGTGCCAGCAGCCATAGCGGAAGCAATCAGCCCCAGCATTTT.

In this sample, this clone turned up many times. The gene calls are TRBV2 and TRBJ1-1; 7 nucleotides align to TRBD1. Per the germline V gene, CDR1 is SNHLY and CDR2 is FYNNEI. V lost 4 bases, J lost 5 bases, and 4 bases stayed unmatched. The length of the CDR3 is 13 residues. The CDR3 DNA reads TGTGCCAGCAGTGCAGGGGGGCGGACTGAAGCTTTCTTT. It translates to CASSAGGRTEAFF.

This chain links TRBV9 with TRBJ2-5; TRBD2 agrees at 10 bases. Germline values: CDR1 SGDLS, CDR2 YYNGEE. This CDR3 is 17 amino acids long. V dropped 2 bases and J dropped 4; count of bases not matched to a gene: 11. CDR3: CASSVSSGREGRETQYF. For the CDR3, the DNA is TGTGCCAGCAGCGTCTCGAGCGGGAGGGAAGGGCGAGAGACCCAGTACTTC.

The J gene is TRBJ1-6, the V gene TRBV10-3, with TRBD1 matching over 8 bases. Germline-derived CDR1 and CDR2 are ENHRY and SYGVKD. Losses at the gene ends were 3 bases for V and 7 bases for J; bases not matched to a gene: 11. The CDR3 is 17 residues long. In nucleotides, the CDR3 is TGTGCCATCAGTGACCTACAAGGACAGGGTAACAATTCACCCCTCCACTTT. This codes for CAISDLQGQGNNSPLHF.

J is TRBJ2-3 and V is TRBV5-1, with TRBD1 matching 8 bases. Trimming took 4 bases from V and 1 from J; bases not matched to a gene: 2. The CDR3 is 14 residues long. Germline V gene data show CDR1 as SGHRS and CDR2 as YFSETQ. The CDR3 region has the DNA TGCGCCAGCAGCCCGGACAGGGGCACAGATACGCAGTATTTT. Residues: CASSPDRGTDTQYF.

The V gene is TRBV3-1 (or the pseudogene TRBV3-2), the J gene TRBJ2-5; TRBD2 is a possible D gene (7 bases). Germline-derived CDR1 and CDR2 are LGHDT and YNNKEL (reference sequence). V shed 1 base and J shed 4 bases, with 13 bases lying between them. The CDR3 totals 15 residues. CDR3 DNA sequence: TGTGCCAGCAGCCAAGGCGGGGGCTCAGGAGAGACCCAGTACTTC. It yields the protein CASSQGGGSGETQYF.

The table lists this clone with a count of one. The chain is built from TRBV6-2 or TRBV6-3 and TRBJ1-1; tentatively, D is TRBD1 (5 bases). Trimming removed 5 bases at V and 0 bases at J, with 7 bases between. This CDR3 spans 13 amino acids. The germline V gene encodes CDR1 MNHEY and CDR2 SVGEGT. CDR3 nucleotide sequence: TGTGCCAGCAGTCGACAGATGAACACTGAAGCTTTCTTT. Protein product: CASSRQMNTEAFF.

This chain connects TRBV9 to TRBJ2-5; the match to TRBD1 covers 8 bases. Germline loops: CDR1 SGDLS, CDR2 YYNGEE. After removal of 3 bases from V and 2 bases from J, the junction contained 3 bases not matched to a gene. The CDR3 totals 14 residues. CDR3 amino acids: CASSGGQGQETQYF. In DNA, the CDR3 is TGTGCCAGCAGCGGCGGACAGGGACAAGAGACCCAGTACTTC.